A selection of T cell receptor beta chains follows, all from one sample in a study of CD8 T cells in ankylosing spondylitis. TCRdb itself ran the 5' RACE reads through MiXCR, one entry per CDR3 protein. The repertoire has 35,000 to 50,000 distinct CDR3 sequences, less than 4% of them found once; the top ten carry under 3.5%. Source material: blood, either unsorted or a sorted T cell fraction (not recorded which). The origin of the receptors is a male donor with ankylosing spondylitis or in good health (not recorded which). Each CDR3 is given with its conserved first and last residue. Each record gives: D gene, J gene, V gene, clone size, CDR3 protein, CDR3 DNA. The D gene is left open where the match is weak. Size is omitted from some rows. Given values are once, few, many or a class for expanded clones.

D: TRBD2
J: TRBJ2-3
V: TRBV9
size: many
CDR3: CASSVGASGGARDTQYF
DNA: TGTGCCAGCAGCGTCGGGGCTAGCGGGGGGGCCAGGGATACGCAGTATTTT

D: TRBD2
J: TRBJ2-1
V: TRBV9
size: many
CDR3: CASSVTTSGAYNEQFF
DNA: TGTGCCAGCAGCGTGACTACTAGCGGGGCTTACAATGAGCAGTTCTTC

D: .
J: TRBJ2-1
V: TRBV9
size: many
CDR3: CASSVDRYNEQFF
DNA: TGTGCCAGCAGCGTCGACAGATACAATGAGCAGTTCTTC

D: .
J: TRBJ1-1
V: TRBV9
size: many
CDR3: CASSVGDRRNTEAFF
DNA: TGTGCCAGCAGCGTAGGTGACAGGAGGAACACTGAAGCTTTCTTT

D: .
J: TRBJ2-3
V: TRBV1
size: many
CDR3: CTSSQDPGGRIRGTDTQYF
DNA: TGCACCAGCAGCCAAGATCCGGGGGGTCGGATTAGAGGCACAGATACGCAGTATTTT

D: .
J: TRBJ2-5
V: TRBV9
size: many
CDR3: CASSTQEGRQETQYF
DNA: TGTGCCAGCAGCACTCAGGAGGGCAGGCAAGAGACCCAGTACTTC

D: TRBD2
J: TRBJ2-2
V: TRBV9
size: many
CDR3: CASSVAALATNTGELFF
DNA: TGTGCCAGCAGCGTAGCAGCACTAGCGACGAACACCGGGGAGCTGTTTTTT

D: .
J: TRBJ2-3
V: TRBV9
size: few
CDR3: CASSVSGVSTDTQYF
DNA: TGTGCCAGCAGCGTCTCAGGAGTTAGCACAGATACGCAGTATTTT

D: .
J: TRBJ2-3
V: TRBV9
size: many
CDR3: CASSVRDSTDTQYF
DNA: TGTGCCAGCAGCGTAAGGGACAGCACAGATACGCAGTATTTT

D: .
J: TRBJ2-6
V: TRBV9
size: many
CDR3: CASSVAGRVDSGANVLTF
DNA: TGTGCCAGCAGCGTAGCCGGCAGGGTAGACTCTGGGGCCAACGTCCTGACTTTC

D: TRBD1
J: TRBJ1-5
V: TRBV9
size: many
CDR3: CASSGHRGNQPQHF
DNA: TGTGCCAGCAGCGGGCACAGGGGTAATCAGCCCCAGCATTTT

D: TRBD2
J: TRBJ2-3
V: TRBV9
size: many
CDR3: CASSVVASGGPVTQYF
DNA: TGTGCCAGCAGCGTAGTCGCTAGCGGGGGTCCTGTTACGCAGTATTTT

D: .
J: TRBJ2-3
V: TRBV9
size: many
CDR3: CASSSGTEVTDTQYF
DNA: TGTGCCAGCAGCTCCGGGACGGAAGTCACAGATACGCAGTATTTT

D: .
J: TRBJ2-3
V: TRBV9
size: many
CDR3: CASSVTAFPSTDTQYF
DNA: TGTGCCAGCAGCGTGACGGCGTTCCCTAGCACAGATACGCAGTATTTT

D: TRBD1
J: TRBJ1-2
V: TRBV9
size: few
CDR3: CASSAYSGTGIYGYTF
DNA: TGTGCCAGCAGCGCGTACTCCGGGACAGGGATCTATGGCTACACCTTC

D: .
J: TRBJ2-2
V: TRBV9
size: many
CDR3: CASSPMGGSTGELFF
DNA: TGTGCCAGCAGCCCGATGGGGGGCTCCACCGGGGAGCTGTTTTTT

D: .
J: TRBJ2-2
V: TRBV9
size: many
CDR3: CASSARGAGELFF
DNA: TGTGCCAGCAGCGCCCGAGGGGCCGGGGAGCTGTTTTTT

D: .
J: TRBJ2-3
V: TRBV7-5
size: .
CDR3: CISVSPGGNSAPRSDTQYF
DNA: TGCATCTCTGTGTCTCCTGGCGGCAACAGCGCCCCGAGGTCAGATACGCAGTATTTT

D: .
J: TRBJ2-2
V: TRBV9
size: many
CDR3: CASSEGGETGELFF
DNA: TGTGCCAGCAGCGAGGGAGGCGAGACCGGGGAGCTGTTTTTT

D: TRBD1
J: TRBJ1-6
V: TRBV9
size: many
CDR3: CASSSPTGGYNSPLHF
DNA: TGTGCCAGCAGCTCCCCGACAGGGGGCTATAATTCACCCCTCCACTTT

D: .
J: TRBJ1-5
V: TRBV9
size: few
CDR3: CASSVSVFNQPQHF
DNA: TGTGCCAGCAGCGTATCAGTTTTCAATCAGCCCCAGCATTTT

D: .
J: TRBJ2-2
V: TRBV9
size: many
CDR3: CASSERGNAGELFF
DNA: TGTGCCAGCAGCGAAAGGGGAAACGCCGGGGAGCTGTTTTTT

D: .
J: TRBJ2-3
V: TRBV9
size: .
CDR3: CASSVGDSLPTDTQYF
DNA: TGTGCCAGCAGCGTAGGGGACTCTCTTCCCACAGATACGCAGTATTTT

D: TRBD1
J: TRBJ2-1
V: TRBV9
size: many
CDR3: CASSPRDSYEQFF
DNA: TGTGCCAGCAGCCCTCGGGACAGCTATGAGCAGTTCTTC

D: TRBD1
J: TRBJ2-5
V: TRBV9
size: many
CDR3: CASSPDRGLETQYF
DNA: TGTGCCAGCAGCCCAGACAGGGGGCTTGAGACCCAGTACTTC

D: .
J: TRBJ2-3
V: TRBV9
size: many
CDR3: CASSDGVGIGTDTQYF
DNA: TGTGCCAGCAGCGACGGGGTGGGGATCGGCACAGATACGCAGTATTTT

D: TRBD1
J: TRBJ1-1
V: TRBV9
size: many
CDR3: CASSVGQGVANTEAFF
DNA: TGTGCCAGCAGCGTAGGACAGGGAGTGGCGAACACTGAAGCTTTCTTT

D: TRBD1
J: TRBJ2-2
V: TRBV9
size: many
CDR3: CASSQGQGAAGELFF
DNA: TGTGCCAGCAGCCAGGGACAGGGCGCGGCCGGAGAGCTGTTTTTT

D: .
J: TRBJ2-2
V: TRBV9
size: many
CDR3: CASSVDLTSITGELFF
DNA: TGTGCCAGCAGCGTAGACCTAACATCGATTACCGGGGAGCTGTTTTTT

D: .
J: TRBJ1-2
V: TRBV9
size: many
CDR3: CASSVGNGGARGYTF
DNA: TGTGCCAGCAGCGTAGGGAACGGGGGGGCTCGTGGCTACACCTTC

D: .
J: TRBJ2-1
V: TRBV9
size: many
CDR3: CASSVSQGVHEQFF
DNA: TGTGCCAGCAGCGTATCCCAGGGTGTCCATGAGCAGTTCTTC

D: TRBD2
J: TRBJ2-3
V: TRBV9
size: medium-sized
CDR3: CASSYSGSGPDTQYF
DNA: TGTGCCAGCAGCTATAGCGGGAGCGGACCAGATACGCAGTATTTT

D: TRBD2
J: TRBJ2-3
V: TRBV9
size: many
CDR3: CASSVAASGRGTDTQYF
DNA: TGTGCCAGCAGCGTAGCGGCTAGCGGGAGGGGAACAGATACGCAGTATTTT

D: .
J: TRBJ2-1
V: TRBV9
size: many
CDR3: CASSVGGGGAHNEQFF
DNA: TGTGCCAGCAGCGTAGGGGGAGGGGGCGCCCACAATGAGCAGTTCTTC

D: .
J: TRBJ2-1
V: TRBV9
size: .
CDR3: CASSVESRAGFEQFF
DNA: TGTGCCAGCAGCGTAGAATCCCGGGCGGGATTTGAGCAGTTCTTC

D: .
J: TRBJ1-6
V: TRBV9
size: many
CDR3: CASSVGLSMINSPLHF
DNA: TGTGCCAGCAGCGTAGGACTCAGTATGATCAATTCACCCCTCCACTTT

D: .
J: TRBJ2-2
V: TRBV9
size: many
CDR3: CASSVEAGVAGELFF
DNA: TGTGCCAGCAGCGTAGAGGCAGGGGTCGCCGGGGAGCTGTTTTTT